These T cell receptor beta chains were read from a single sample in a study of long-term antiretroviral therapy in people with HIV. Sequenced by immunoSEQ multiplex PCR; TCRdb stores in-frame clones only, minus some. The table lists 25,000 to 35,000 clones, approximately 90% of them singletons. The sample was unsorted PBMCs, taken 1.8 years after starting antiretroviral therapy. All receptors come from a woman younger than 35 with HIV. Both conserved end residues are part of each CDR3. The order of the fields is J gene, V gene, CDR3 protein.

TRBJ2-2	TRBV29-1	CSAPYTNTGELFF
TRBJ2-7	TRBV7-2	CASRDVAGGGKEQYF
TRBJ2-3	TRBV5-1	CASSLQAGGTDTQYF
TRBJ2-3	TRBV7-6	CASSLGVGGGARTDTQYF
TRBJ2-3	TRBV7-6	CASSLAYPINSNPDTQYF
TRBJ1-1	TRBV5-4	CATPGLLNTEAFF
TRBJ2-3	TRBV9	CASSVVESSPDTQYF
TRBJ1-1	TRBV10-3	CAISGAGGLTEAFF
TRBJ1-1	TRBV15	CATSRYSGNTEAFF
TRBJ2-1	TRBV28	CASSLVTSGGGSYNEQFF
TRBJ2-5	TRBV7-9	CASSPREGSKETQYF
TRBJ1-4	TRBV9	CASNDGVLGEKLFF
TRBJ2-6	TRBV21-1	CASQQGSGANVLTF
TRBJ2-7	TRBV10-3	CAISVGEGGPYEQYF
TRBJ2-7	TRBV7-9	CASSSLGAYEQYF
TRBJ1-1	TRBV6-5	CASSYDLGLEAFF
TRBJ2-4	TRBV7-2	CASSLSGDIQYF
TRBJ2-7	TRBV19	CASSRGQGQGFFYEQYF
TRBJ1-4	TRBV28	CASWATNEKLFF
TRBJ2-1	TRBV5-1	CASSLASAYNEQFF
TRBJ1-1	TRBV6-5	CASSSRDLMNTEAFF
TRBJ2-1	TRBV7-2	CASSYTDEQFF
TRBJ1-2	TRBV7-9	CASSLIQGRYTF
TRBJ2-3	TRBV6-4	CASSPTTSLTDTQYF
TRBJ2-5	TRBV6-1	CASSEGSLAETQYF
TRBJ2-3	TRBV19	CASSPQPTSGRETQYF
TRBJ2-7	TRBV19	CASSSTGVEQYF
TRBJ1-2	TRBV7-2	CASSLSTYGYTF
TRBJ1-2	TRBV5-1	CASSWGDRQNYGYTF
TRBJ1-1	TRBV19	CASSIEQEFTEAFF
TRBJ1-5	TRBV6-5	CASSYSTGGGQPQHF
TRBJ1-1	TRBV2	CASRLDRIAEAFF
TRBJ2-5	TRBV28	CASSLGGRTQYF
TRBJ2-1	TRBV29-1	CSVAAGKVMNEQFF
TRBJ2-7	TRBV7-9	CASGIEGRGEQYF
TRBJ2-7	TRBV19	CASSSSIGLLYEQYF
TRBJ1-1	TRBV6-5	CASSYWDSLNTEAFF
TRBJ1-4	TRBV7-6	CASSLALGGLNEKLFF
TRBJ2-7	TRBV5-6	CASSWGRGEQYF
TRBJ2-2	TRBV7-3	CASSFWGGTGELFF
TRBJ2-2	TRBV10-3	CAISESSTENTGELFF
TRBJ2-7	TRBV6-5	CASSPGGRTGEQYF
TRBJ1-2	TRBV6-5	CASSFTTGNGYTF
TRBJ1-2	TRBV4-3	CASSQRTGGNYGYTF